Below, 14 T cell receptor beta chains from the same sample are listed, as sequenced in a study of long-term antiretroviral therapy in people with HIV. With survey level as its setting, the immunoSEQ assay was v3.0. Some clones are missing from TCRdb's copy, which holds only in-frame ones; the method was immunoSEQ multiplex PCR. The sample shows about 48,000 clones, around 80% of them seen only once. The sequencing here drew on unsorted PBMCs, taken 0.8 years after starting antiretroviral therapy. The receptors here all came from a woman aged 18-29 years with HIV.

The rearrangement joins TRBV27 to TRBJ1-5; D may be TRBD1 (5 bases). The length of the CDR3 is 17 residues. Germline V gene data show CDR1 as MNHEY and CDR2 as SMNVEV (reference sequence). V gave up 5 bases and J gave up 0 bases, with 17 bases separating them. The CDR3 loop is CASSTTGQLRSNQPQHF. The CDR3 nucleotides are TGTGCCAGCAGTACAACAGGTCAACTACGTAGCAATCAGCCCCAGCATTTT.

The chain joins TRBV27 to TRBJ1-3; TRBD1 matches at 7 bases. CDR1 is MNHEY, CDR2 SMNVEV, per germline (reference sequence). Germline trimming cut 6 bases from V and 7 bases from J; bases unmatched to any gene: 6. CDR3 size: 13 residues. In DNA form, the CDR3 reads TGTGCCAGCAGCCTACAACAGGGGAACACCATATATTTT. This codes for CASSLQQGNTIYF.

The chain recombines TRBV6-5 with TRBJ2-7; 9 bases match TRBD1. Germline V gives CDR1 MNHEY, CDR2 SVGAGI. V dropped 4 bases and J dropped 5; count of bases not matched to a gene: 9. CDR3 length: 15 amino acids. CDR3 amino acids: CASSFPGQGLNEQYF. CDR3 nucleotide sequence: TGTGCCAGCAGTTTCCCGGGACAGGGATTGAACGAGCAGTACTTC.

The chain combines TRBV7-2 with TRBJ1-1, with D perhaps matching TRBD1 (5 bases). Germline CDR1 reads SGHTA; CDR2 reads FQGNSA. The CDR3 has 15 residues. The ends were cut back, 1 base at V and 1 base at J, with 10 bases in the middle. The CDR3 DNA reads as TGTGCCAGCAGCTTAGTTGGGGGTGGGAACACTGAAGCTTTCTTT. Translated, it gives CASSLVGGGNTEAFF.

The CDR3, as DNA: TGTGCCAGCAGCGTGGGGGCAGGTGCCTCCTACGAGCAGTACTTC. Its protein product is CASSVGAGASYEQYF. The J gene is TRBJ2-7, the V gene TRBV14; D perhaps matches TRBD1 (6 bases). This CDR3 has 15 amino acids. Trimming removed 5 bases from V and 0 bases from J, with 14 bases in between. CDR1 is SGHDN, CDR2 FVKESK, per germline.

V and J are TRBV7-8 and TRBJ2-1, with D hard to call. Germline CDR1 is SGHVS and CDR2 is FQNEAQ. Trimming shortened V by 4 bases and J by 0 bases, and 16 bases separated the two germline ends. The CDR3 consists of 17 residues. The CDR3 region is CASSSLWRNRSYNEQFF. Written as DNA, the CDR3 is TGTGCCAGCAGCTCCTTATGGCGGAATCGCTCCTACAATGAGCAGTTCTTC.

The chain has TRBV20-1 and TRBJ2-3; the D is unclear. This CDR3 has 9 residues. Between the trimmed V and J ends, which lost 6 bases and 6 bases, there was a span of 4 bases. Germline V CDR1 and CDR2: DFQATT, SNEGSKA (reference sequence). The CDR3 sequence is CSAMDTQYF. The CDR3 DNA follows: TGCAGTGCAATGGATACGCAGTATTTT.

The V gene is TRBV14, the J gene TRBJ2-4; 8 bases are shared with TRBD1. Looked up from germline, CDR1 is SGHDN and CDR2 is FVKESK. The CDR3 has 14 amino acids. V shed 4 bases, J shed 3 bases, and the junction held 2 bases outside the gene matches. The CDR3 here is CASSPTGGKNIQYF. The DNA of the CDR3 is TGTGCCAGCAGCCCTACAGGGGGCAAAAACATTCAGTACTTC.

The DNA of the CDR3 is TGTGCCAGCAGCTTAAGGAAGGGAGTCCACGAGCAGTACTTC. It codes for CASSLRKGVHEQYF. This rearrangement joins TRBV5-5 to TRBJ2-7; a weak D match, TRBD2 (5 bases). From germline, CDR1 is SGHKS and CDR2 YYEKEE (reference sequence). The ends were cut back, 2 bases at V and 5 bases at J, with 14 bases in the middle. The CDR3 consists of 14 residues.

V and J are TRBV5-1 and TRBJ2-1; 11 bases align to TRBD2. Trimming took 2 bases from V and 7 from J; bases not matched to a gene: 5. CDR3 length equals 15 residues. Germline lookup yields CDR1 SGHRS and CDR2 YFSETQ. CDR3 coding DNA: TGCGCCAGCAGCTTAACCGGGACTAGCGGAAATGAGCAGTTCTTC. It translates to CASSLTGTSGNEQFF.

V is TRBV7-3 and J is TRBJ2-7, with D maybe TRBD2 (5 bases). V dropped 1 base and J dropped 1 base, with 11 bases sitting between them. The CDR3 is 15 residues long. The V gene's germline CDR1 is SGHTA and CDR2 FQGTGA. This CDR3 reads CASSLMAVASYEQYF. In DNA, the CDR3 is TGTGCCAGCAGCTTAATGGCGGTAGCGTCCTACGAGCAGTACTTC. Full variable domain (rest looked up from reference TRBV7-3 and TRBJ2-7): GAGVSQTPSNKVTEKGKYVELRCDPISGHTALYWYRQSLGQGPEFLIYFQGTGAADDSGLPNDRFFAVRPEGSVSTLKIQRTERGDSAVYLCASSLMAVASYEQYFGPGTRLTVT.

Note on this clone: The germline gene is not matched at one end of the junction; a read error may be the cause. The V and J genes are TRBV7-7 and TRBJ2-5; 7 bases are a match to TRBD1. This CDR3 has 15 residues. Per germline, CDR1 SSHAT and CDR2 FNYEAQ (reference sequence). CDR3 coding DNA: TGTGCTAGCAGCTCCCGACAGGGTCCCAAGGAGACCCAGTACTTC. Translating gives CASSSRQGPKETQYF.

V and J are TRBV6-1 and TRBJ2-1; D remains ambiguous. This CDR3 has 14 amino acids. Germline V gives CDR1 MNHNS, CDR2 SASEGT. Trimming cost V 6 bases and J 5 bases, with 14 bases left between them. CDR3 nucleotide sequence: TGTGCCAGCAGCGCCAGCTCTCCCAACAATGAGCAGTTCTTC. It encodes CASSASSPNNEQFF.

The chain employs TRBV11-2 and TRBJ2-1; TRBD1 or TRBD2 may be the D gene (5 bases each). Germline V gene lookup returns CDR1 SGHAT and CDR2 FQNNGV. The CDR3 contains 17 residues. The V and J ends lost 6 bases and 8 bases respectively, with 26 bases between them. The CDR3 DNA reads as TGTGCCAGCAGACGGAGAGGGGTCCTAGCAGAAGTTGATGAGCAGTTCTTC. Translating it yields CASRRRGVLAEVDEQFF.